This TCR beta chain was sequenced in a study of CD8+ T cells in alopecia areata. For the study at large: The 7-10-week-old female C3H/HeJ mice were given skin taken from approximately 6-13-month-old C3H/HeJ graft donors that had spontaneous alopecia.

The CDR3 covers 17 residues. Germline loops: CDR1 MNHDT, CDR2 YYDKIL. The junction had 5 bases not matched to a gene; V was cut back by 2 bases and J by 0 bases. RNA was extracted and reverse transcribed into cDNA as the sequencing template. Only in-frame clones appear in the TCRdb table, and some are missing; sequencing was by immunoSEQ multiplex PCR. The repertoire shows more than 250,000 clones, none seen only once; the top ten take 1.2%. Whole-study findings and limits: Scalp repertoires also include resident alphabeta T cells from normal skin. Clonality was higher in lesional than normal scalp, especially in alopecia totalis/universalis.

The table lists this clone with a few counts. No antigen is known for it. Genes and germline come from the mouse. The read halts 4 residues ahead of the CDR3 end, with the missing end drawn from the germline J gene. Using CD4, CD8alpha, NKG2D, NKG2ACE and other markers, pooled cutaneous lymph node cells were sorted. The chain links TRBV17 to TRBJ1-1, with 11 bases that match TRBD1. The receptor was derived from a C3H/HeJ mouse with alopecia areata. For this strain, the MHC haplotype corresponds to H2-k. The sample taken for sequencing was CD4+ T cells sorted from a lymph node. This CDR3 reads CASSRFRTGGANTEVFF. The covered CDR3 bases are TGTGCTAGCAGTAGATTCCGGACAGGGGGCGCAAACACA.